The present entry profiles one T cell receptor (beta chain) with its context. This entry belongs to a study of blood T cell repertoires in COVID-19. About the study: Sites across the United States, Italy and Spain contributed samples from acute and convalescent COVID-19.

Per the germline V gene, CDR1 is MDHEN and CDR2 is SYDVKM. This CDR3 has 15 residues. The germline V and J ends were trimmed by 3 bases and 4 bases, with 15 bases remaining between them. Method: immunoSEQ multiplex PCR; TCRdb's copy keeps in-frame clones and lacks some. The repertoire holds about 170,000 clones, around 74% seen once, with about 3% in the top ten. The source is a woman at least 80 years old with acute or convalescent COVID-19. This chain uses TRBV28 with TRBJ1-1; D is unclear. Sequencing was performed on peripheral blood. Written as DNA, the CDR3 is TGTGCCAGCAGTTTTCTGTTGACGGGTCGCACTGAAGCTTTCTTT. Encoded protein: CASSFLLTGRTEAFF.